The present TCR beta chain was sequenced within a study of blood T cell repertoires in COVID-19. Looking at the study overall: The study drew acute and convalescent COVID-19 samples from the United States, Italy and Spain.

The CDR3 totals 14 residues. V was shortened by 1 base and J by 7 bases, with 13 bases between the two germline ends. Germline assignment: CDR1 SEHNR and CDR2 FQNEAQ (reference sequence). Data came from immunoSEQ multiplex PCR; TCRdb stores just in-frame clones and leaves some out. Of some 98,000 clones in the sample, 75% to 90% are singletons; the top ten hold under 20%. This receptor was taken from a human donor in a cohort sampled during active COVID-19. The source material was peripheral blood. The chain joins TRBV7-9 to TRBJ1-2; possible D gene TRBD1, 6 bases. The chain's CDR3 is CASSLGQETLGYTF. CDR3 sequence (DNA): TGTGCCAGCAGCTTAGGACAGGAGACGCTTGGCTACACCTTC. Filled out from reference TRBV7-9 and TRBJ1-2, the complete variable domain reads DTGVSQNPRHKITKRGQNVTFRCDPISEHNRLYWYRQTLGQGPEFLTYFQNEAQLEKSRLLSDRFSAERPKGSFSTLEIQRTEQGDSAMYLCASSLGQETLGYTFGSGTRLTVV.